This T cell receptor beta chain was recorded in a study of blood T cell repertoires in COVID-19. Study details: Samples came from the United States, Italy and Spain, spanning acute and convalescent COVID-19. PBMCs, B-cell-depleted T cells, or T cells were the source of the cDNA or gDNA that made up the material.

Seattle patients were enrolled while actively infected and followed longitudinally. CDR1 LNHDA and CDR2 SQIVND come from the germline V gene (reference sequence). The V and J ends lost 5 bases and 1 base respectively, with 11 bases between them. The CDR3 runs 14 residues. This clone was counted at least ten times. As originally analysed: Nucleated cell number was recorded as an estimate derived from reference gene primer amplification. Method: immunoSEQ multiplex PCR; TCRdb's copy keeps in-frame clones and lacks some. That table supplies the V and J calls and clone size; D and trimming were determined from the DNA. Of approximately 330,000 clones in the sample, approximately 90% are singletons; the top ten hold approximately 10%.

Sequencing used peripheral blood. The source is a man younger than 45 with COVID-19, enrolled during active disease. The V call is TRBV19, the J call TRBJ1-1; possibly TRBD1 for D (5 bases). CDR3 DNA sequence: TGTGCCAGTAGTGTGGACGACAGGAACACTGAAGCTTTCTTT. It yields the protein CASSVDDRNTEAFF.